The 3 T cell receptor beta chains reported below all come from one sample, sequenced in a study of post-analysis software for immune sequencing data. Overall study results and limits: In patients, TRBV5-6, TRBV5-1 and TRBV20-1 belonged to roughly five TRBV segments found more frequently than in controls.

The library was made from cDNA and included unique molecular identifiers. From the PCR reads, TCRdb called clonotypes with MiXCR, one entry per CDR3 protein. The sample yields about 260,000 distinct CDR3 sequences, just over 35% seen once. Antigens of these TCRs are unknown. The specimen was blood. These receptor sequences come from a girl aged 10-17 years with multiple sclerosis.

This clonotype was found a few times. This rearrangement joins TRBV7-9 to TRBJ1-1; possibly TRBD1 for D (5 bases). Germline values: CDR1 SEHNR, CDR2 FQNEAQ (reference sequence). V lost 6 bases and J 1 base, leaving 15 bases between the germline ends. The CDR3 has 15 residues. This chain's CDR3 is CASRHQQGSNTEAFF. The CDR3, as DNA: TGTGCCAGCAGGCACCAGCAGGGCTCGAACACTGAAGCTTTCTTT.

Note on this clonotype: No DNA is shown, since the ends of the CDR3 on it are uncertain; the CDR3 is the one TCRdb lists. The chain uses TRBV29-1 and TRBJ1-2; TRBD1, the table's D call, was not compared with the DNA. The CDR3 has 19 residues if both end residues are counted. Germline loops: CDR1 SQVTM, CDR2 ANQGSEA. The CDR3 region is CSVETNTEAFFGQGYGYTF.

This clonotype was detected a few times. This chain joins TRBV10-3 and TRBJ1-1; 11 bases map to TRBD1. Germline loops: CDR1 ENHRY, CDR2 SYGVKD. This CDR3 is built from 15 residues. V lost 8 bases to trimming and J lost 6 bases; unmatched junction nucleotides: 11. The CDR3 loop is CAISSGQGAYAEAFF. CDR3 nucleotides: TGTGCCATCTCCTCCGGACAGGGGGCGTACGCTGAAGCTTTCTTT.